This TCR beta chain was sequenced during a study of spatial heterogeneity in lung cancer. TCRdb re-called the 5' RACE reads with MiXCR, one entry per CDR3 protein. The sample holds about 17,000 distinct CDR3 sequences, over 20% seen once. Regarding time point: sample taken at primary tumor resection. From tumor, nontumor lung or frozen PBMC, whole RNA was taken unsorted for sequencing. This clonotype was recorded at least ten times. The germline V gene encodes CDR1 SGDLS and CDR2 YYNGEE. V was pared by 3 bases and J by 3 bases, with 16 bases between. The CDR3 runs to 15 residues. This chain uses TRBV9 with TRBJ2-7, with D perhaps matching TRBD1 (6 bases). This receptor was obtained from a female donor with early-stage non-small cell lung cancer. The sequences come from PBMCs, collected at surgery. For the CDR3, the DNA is TGTGCCAGCAGCGCTAGTCCTGGGGGCGGCTACGAGCAGTACTTC. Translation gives CASSASPGGGYEQYF.